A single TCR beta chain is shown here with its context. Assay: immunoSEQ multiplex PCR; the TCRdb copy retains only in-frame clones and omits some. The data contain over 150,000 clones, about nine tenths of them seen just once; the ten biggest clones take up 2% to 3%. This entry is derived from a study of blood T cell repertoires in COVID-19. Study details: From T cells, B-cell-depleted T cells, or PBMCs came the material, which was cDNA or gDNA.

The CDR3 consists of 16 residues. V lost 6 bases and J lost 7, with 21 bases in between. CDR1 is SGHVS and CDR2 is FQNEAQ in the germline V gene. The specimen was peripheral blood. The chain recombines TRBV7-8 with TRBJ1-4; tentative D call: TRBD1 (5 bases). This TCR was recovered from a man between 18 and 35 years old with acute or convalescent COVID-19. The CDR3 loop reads CASSYEQVASREKLFF. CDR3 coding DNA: TGTGCCAGCAGTTATGAACAGGTCGCTTCCCGTGAAAAACTGTTTTTT.